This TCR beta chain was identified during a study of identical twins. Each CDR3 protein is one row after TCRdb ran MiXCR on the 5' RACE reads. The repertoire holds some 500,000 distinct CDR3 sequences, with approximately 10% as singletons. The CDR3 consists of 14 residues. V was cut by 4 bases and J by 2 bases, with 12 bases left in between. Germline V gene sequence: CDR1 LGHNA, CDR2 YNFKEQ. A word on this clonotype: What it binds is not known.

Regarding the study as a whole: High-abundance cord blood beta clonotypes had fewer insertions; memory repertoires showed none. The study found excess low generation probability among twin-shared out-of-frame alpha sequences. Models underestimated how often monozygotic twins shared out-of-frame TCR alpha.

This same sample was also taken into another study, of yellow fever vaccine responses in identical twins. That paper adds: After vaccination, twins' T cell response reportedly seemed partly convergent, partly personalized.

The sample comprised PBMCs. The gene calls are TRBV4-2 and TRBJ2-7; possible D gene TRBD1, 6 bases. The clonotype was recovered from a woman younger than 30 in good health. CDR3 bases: TGTGCCAGCAGCCCGGACAGTCTCACCTACGAGCAGTACTTC. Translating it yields CASSPDSLTYEQYF.